The 2 T cell receptor beta chains reported below all come from one sample, sequenced in a study of cytomegalovirus exposure and HLA in healthy donors. The PCR used 60 Vbeta and 13 Jbeta primers. The table came from immunoSEQ multiplex PCR; TCRdb's copy has only in-frame clones and leaves some out. Here the sample spans about 160,000 clones, over 75% being singletons. The specimen was PBMCs. These receptors all stem from a young woman in good health and CMV-seronegative.

This clone was seen a single time. V is TRBV5-4 and J is TRBJ2-5; D possibly corresponds to TRBD2 (5 bases). Germline lookup yields CDR1 SGHNT and CDR2 YYREEE (reference sequence). Trimming left V 4 bases short and J 3 bases short, with 13 bases between. The CDR3 runs to 14 residues. The CDR3 region has the DNA TGTGCCAGCAGCATGGGAGTCTCAAAAGAGACCCAGTACTTC. It specifies CASSMGVSKETQYF.

The rearrangement uses TRBV5-1 and TRBJ2-7; D gene ambiguous. V lost 0 bases, J lost 5 bases, and 12 bases lay in between. The CDR3 contains 14 residues. Germline CDR1 and CDR2: SGHRS and YFSETQ. The CDR3 sequence is CASSLVAMSHEQYF. The CDR3 DNA is TGCGCCAGCAGCTTGGTGGCCATGTCCCACGAGCAGTACTTC. The whole variable domain, remainder taken from reference TRBV5-1 and TRBJ2-7, is KAGVTQTPRYLIKTRGQQVTLSCSPISGHRSVSWYQQTPGQGLQFLFEYFSETQRNKGNFPGRFSGRQFSNSRSEMNVSTLELGDSALYLCASSLVAMSHEQYFGPGTRLTVT.